This T cell receptor (beta chain) was captured by sequencing in a study of shared clonotypes between healthy human individuals. Study conclusions and caveats: In general, naive subsets displayed greater estimated richness than memory subsets did. The sole specimen, blood, was sampled, and tissue repertoires likely differ.

CD45RA+ naive and CD45RA-negative memory subsets were separated from CD4+ cells. This clone is a singleton in its sample. Its antigen remains unknown. Looked up from germline, CDR1 is MNHNS and CDR2 is SASEGT. The V end was cut by 4 bases, the J end by 4 bases, with 13 bases between. The CDR3 consists of 15 residues. TCRdb's copy holds only in-frame clones and misses some; the assay was immunoSEQ multiplex PCR. The data show under 1,900,000 clones, about 98.5% seen once. The receptor comes from a man aged 25 to 40 in good health. Material for sequencing was naive CD4+ T cells sorted from blood. Documented subset: CD45RA+ positively selected. The chain employs TRBV6-1 and TRBJ1-4; maybe TRBD1 (6 bases). The CDR3 nucleotides are TGTGCCAGCAGTGGTTCCGGGACAAATAATGAAAAACTGTTTTTT. The encoded protein is CASSGSGTNNEKLFF.